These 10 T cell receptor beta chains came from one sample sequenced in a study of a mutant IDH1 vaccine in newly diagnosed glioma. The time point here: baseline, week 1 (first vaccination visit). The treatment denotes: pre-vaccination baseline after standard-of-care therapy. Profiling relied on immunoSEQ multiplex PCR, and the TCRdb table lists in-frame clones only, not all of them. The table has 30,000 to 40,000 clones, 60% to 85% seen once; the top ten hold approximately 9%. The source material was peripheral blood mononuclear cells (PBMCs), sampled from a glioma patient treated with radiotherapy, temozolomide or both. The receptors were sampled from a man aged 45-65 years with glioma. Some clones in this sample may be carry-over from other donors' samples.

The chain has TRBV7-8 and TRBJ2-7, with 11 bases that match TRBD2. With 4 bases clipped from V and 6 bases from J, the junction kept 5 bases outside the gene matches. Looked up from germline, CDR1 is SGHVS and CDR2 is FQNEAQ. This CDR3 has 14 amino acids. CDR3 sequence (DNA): TGTGCCAGCAGCTCACTAGCGGGAGTAACCGAGCAGTACTTC. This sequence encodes CASSSLAGVTEQYF. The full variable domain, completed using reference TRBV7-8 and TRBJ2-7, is GAGVSQSPRYKVAKRGQDVALRCDPISGHVSLFWYQQALGQGPEFLTYFQNEAQLDKSGLPSDRFFAERPEGSVSTLKIQRTQQEDSAVYLCASSSLAGVTEQYFGPGTRLTVT.

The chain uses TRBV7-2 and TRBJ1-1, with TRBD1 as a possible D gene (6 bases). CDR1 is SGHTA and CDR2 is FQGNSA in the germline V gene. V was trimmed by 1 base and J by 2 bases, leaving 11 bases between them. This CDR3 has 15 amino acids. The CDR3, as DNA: TGTGCCAGCAGCTTAGGGCGGACAGTAAACACTGAAGCTTTCTTT. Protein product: CASSLGRTVNTEAFF.

The CDR3 protein is CASSLSPSGSRKTQYF. The CDR3 DNA follows: TGTGCCAGCAGTTTATCCCCTAGCGGGAGCCGAAAGACCCAGTACTTC. The chain combines TRBV28 with TRBJ2-5, with TRBD2 matching 10 bases. The CDR3 is 16 residues long. The germline V gene has CDR1 MDHEN and CDR2 SYDVKM. With 1 base clipped from V and 6 bases from J, the junction kept 8 bases outside the gene matches.

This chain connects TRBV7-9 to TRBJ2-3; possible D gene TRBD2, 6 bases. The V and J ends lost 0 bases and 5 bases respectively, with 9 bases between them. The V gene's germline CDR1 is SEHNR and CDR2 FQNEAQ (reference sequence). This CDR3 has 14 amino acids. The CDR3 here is CASSLAGLQDTQYF. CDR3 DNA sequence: TGTGCCAGCAGCTTAGCGGGACTTCAAGATACGCAGTATTTT.

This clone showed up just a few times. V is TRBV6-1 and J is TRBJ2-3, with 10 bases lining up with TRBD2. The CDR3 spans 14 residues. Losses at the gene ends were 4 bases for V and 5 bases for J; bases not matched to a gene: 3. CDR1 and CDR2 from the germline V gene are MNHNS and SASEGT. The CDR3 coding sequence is TGTGCCAGCAGTGCTAGCGGGGGAAGAGATACGCAGTATTTT. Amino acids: CASSASGGRDTQYF.

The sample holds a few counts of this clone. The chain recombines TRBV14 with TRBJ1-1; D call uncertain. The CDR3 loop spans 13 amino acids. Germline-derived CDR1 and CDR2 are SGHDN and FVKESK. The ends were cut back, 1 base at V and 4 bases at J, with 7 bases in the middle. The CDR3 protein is CASSQGTGTEAFF. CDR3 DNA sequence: TGTGCCAGCAGCCAAGGGACGGGCACTGAAGCTTTCTTT.

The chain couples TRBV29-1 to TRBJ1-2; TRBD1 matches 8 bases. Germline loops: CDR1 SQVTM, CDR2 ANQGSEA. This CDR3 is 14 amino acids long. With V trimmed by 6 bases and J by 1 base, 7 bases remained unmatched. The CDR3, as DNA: TGCAGCGTCCTCGACAGGGGTTATAACTATGGCTACACCTTC. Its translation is CSVLDRGYNYGYTF. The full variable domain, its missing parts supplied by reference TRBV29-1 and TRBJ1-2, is SAVISQKPSRDICQRGTSLTIQCQVDSQVTMMFWYRQQPGQSLTLIATANQGSEATYESGFVIDKFPISRPNLTFSTLTVSNMSPEDSSIYLCSVLDRGYNYGYTFGSGTRLTVV.

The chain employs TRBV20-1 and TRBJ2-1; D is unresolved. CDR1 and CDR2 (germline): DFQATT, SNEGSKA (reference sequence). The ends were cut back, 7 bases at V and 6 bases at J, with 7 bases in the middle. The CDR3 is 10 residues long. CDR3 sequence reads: CSGKINEQFF. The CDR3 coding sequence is TGCAGTGGCAAGATCAATGAGCAGTTCTTC.

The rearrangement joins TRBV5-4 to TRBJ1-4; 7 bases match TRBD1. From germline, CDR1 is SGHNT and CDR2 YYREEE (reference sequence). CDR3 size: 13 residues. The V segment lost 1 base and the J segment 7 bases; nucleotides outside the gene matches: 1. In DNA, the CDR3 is TGTGCCAGCAGCTTGCACAGGGGTGAAAAACTGTTTTTT. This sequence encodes CASSLHRGEKLFF.

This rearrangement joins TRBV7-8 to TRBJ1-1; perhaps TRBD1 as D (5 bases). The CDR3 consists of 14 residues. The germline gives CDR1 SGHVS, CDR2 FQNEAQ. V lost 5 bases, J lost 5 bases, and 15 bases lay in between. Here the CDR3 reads CASSVRTGPTEAFF. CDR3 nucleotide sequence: TGTGCCAGCAGCGTGAGGACGGGACCGACTGAAGCTTTCTTT.